These 14 T cell receptor beta chains came from one sample sequenced in a study of shared clonotypes between healthy human individuals. Here immunoSEQ multiplex PCR was the method, and the copy in TCRdb shows in-frame clones only, minus some. The sample records about 600,000 clones, approximately 97% being singletons. What was sequenced was naive CD4+ T cells sorted from blood. The subset: CD45RA+ positively selected. These receptors came from a woman in her twenties or thirties in good health.

This clone was found once. The chain carries TRBV9 and TRBJ1-3; D is unresolved. The V end lost 0 bases, the J end lost 3 bases, and 1 base lay between the germline ends. The CDR3 is 12 amino acids. Germline V gene sequence: CDR1 SGDLS, CDR2 YYNGEE. CDR3 nucleotides: TGTGCCAGCAGCGTAGTTGGAAACACCATATATTTT. This translates into CASSVVGNTIYF. Together with reference TRBV9 and TRBJ1-3, the CDR3 gives the full variable domain: DSGVTQTPKHLITATGQRVTLRCSPRSGDLSVYWYQQSLDQGLQFLIQYYNGEERAKGNILERFSAQQFPDLHSELNLSSLELGDSALYFCASSVVGNTIYFGEGSWLTVV.

This clone was detected once. The gene calls are TRBV2 and TRBJ2-3, with a possible D match to TRBD1 (6 bases). This CDR3 spans 14 amino acids. V shed 2 bases and J shed 3 bases, with 9 bases lying between them. Per germline, CDR1 SNHLY and CDR2 FYNNEI. CDR3 loop: CASSERQGTDTQYF. CDR3 coding DNA: TGTGCCAGCAGTGAAAGGCAGGGGACAGATACGCAGTATTTT.

The rearrangement uses TRBV7-9 and TRBJ1-3; possible D gene TRBD1, 5 bases. Germline lookup yields CDR1 SEHNR and CDR2 FQNEAQ (reference sequence). The CDR3 spans 15 residues. The germline V and J ends were trimmed by 4 bases and 3 bases, with 13 bases remaining between them. This CDR3 reads CASSSHGDGGNTIYF. The CDR3 region has the DNA TGTGCCAGCAGCTCCCACGGGGACGGTGGAAACACCATATATTTT.

The chain couples TRBV2 to TRBJ2-7; 8 bases line up with TRBD2. The CDR3 extends over 14 amino acids. Germline V lookup: CDR1 SNHLY, CDR2 FYNNEI. V lost 3 bases to trimming and J lost 5 bases; unmatched junction nucleotides: 6. In DNA form, the CDR3 reads TGTGCCAGCAGTGATATAGCGGGGTTGGACGAGCAGTACTTC. Protein product: CASSDIAGLDEQYF.

This rearrangement joins TRBV5-1 to TRBJ2-2; D is perhaps TRBD1 or TRBD2 (5 bases each). Looked up from germline, CDR1 is SGHRS and CDR2 is YFSETQ. Trimming removed 0 bases from V and 5 bases from J, with 11 bases in between. CDR3 length equals 15 residues. This CDR3 is CASSLDQGGTGELFF. The CDR3, as DNA: TGCGCCAGCAGCTTGGATCAGGGCGGGACCGGGGAGCTGTTTTTT.

This rearrangement joins TRBV6-1 to TRBJ1-5, with D possibly being TRBD1 (6 bases). Trimming left V 7 bases short and J 7 bases short, with 17 bases between. This CDR3 spans 14 amino acids. Per the germline V gene, CDR1 is MNHNS and CDR2 is SASEGT. The CDR3 here is CASNFMGGGQPQHF. For the CDR3, the DNA is TGTGCCAGCAATTTCATGGGGGGCGGACAGCCCCAGCATTTT.

The chain recombines TRBV4-1 with TRBJ2-1; 7 positions match TRBD2. V was pared by 0 bases and J by 0 bases, with 5 bases of the junction left unmatched. CDR1 MGHRA and CDR2 YSYEKL come from the germline V gene. The CDR3 is made up of 17 amino acids. The CDR3 here is CASSQDPRDYSYNEQFF. Here the CDR3 DNA reads TGCGCCAGCAGCCAAGATCCCCGGGACTACTCCTACAATGAGCAGTTCTTC.

J is TRBJ1-2 and V is TRBV29-1; possible D gene TRBD1, 5 bases. Trimming removed 8 bases from V and 2 bases from J, with 12 bases in between. Per germline, CDR1 SQVTM and CDR2 ANQGSEA. CDR3 size: 12 residues. CDR3 region: CSQRGRNYGYTF. The CDR3 DNA reads TGCAGCCAACGGGGCCGGAACTATGGCTACACCTTC.

The chain combines TRBV6-6 with TRBJ2-5; D is ambiguous. With 7 bases removed from V and 0 bases from J, the gap between germline ends came to 6 bases. The CDR3 extends over 12 amino acids. Per the germline V gene, CDR1 is MNHNY and CDR2 is SVGAGI (reference sequence). DNA for the CDR3: TGTGCCAGCACGGGTAACCAAGAGACCCAGTACTTC. Its protein product is CASTGNQETQYF.

The chain carries TRBV6-1 and TRBJ2-3, with 11 positions matching TRBD2. Germline CDR1 reads MNHNS; CDR2 reads SASEGT. V gave up 1 base and J gave up 7 bases; unmatched junction bases: 13. The CDR3 runs to 18 residues. The CDR3 DNA sequence: TGTGCCAGCAGTGAAGAGGCGGTAGCGGGAGGGCGAATGAATACGCAGTATTTT. Translated, it gives CASSEEAVAGGRMNTQYF.

This clone has a single count. The rearrangement links TRBV6-6 to TRBJ1-1; D is undetermined. This CDR3 region has 15 residues. Germline V CDR1 and CDR2: MNHNY, SVGAGI (reference sequence). The V and J ends lost 0 bases and 1 base respectively, with 9 bases between them. The CDR3 spells CASSYSISRNTEAFF. Written as DNA, the CDR3 is TGTGCCAGCAGTTACTCGATATCCAGGAACACTGAAGCTTTCTTT.

V and J are TRBV6-5 and TRBJ2-2; the match to TRBD1 covers 10 bases. V gave up 2 bases and J gave up 6 bases; unmatched junction bases: 3. The germline V gene has CDR1 MNHEY and CDR2 SVGAGI. The CDR3 is 15 amino acids. DNA for the CDR3: TGTGCCAGCAGTTACGACAGGGGGCGGGCCGGGGAGCTGTTTTTT. Translating it yields CASSYDRGRAGELFF.

This chain connects TRBV5-1 to TRBJ2-5; D not certain. Looked up from germline, CDR1 is SGHRS and CDR2 is YFSETQ. Between the trimmed V and J ends, which lost 0 bases and 1 base, there was a span of 10 bases. The CDR3 is 15 residues long. As DNA, the CDR3 is TGCGCCAGCAGCTTGGCCACCGACCTCCAAGAGACCCAGTACTTC. This sequence encodes CASSLATDLQETQYF.

The chain carries TRBV5-6 and TRBJ2-2; D might be TRBD1 or TRBD2, each matching 5 bases. In germline, CDR1 is SGHDT, CDR2 YYEEEE. This CDR3 is 17 amino acids long. Trimming pared 0 bases from V and 1 base from J, leaving 13 bases between. The CDR3 DNA reads TGTGCCAGCAGCTTGGGGGGGACGCTGGTGAACACCGGGGAGCTGTTTTTT. This translates into CASSLGGTLVNTGELFF.